The clone carrying this TCR beta chain was seen a handful of times. What it binds is not known. The sample comes from a study of cytomegalovirus exposure and HLA in healthy donors. From germline, CDR1 is LGHNA and CDR2 YNFKEQ. Trimming took 0 bases from V and 1 from J, leaving 14 bases between them. CDR3 length: 17 residues. The study, taken as a whole, reports: Reports indicated that the classifier achieved high specificity and sensitivity in diagnosing cytomegalovirus status.

The primer mix had 60 Vbeta and 13 Jbeta primers. Profiled with immunoSEQ multiplex PCR; TCRdb holds only in-frame clones, not every one. The sample lists approximately 120,000 clones; around 82% were seen once. The chain has TRBV4-2 and TRBJ2-3; D is perhaps TRBD2 (6 bases). This receptor was identified in a man aged 30 to 39 in good health and CMV-seropositive. The sample comprised PBMCs. The CDR3: CASSQDVYGSGTDTQYF. For the CDR3, the DNA is TGTGCCAGCAGCCAAGATGTCTACGGGAGTGGCACAGATACGCAGTATTTT.